This TCR beta chain derives from a study of blood T cell repertoires in COVID-19 (dated by TCRdb to 2018 to 2021). Background on the whole study: Samples covering the acute and convalescent phases of COVID-19 were provided by collaborators in the United States, Italy and Spain. The prospective study material was composed of cDNA or gDNA derived from T cells, B-cell-depleted T cells, or PBMCs. Subjects who had been exposed to COVID-19, were actively infected with it, or had recovered from it provided the deeply sampled blood TCRbeta repertoires that made up the dataset. The repertoires were released in a freely available public database intended as a resource for research on the immune response to SARS-CoV-2. Samples were obtained from the ongoing ImmuneRACE study (first 160 participants) and from 1,200 or so subjects provided by 6 global collaborators. A de-identified subject ID, COVID-19 status, age in years and sex were almost always included in the sample metadata. Where available, HLA class I and class II types were obtained from metadata supplied by the sample provider rather than from assay-based typing.

On this clone: No antigen is known for it. No clone much larger than this one lies a single base away; base qualities are absent.

Collaborating institutions collected whole blood in K2EDTA tubes following their own protocols. For TCRbeta analysis, collaborator samples were shipped as frozen whole blood, as isolated PBMCs, or as DNA extracted from either sample type. TCRbeta CDR3 regions were amplified from genomic DNA using the immunoSEQ Assay, a bias-controlled multiplex PCR. Turning to the authors' computational methods: Nucleated cell counts per sample were estimated from amplification of reference gene primers within the assay. Sequence reads were collapsed and filtered to measure the absolute abundance of every unique TCRbeta CDR3 rearrangement. Productive Simpson clonality was computed per sample as the square root of Simpson's diversity index over productive rearrangements. TCRdb's version of the immuneACCESS table is confined to in-frame rearrangements and falls short of the full clone set. An unresolved V gene accounts for under half of the shortfall where checked; the remainder is of unknown origin. V and J calls and clone size come straight from that table; D and trimming were deduced from the DNA. This sample is represented by over 250,000 clones; 88% of them were singletons. The ten largest account for 0.65% to 0.95% of the sample.

What the research found in general, with its limitations: How much clinical and demographic metadata was included differed by source and by participant, and the metadata was provided uncurated.

This receptor was taken from a woman in her twenties or thirties with acute or convalescent COVID-19. Material: peripheral blood.

The CDR3 reads as follows: CASSYYGSYEQYF. The bases read TGTGCCAGCAGTTATTACGGTTCCTACGAGCAGTACTTC. Recombination linked TRBV6-2 or TRBV6-3 to TRBJ2-7, with no D gene named confidently. Reading from cysteine to phenylalanine, the CDR3 counts 13 amino acids. Just CDR3 DNA is preserved here, 39 bases in frame from base 1. V sheds 3 bases and J sheds 1 base, leaving 7 bases between their ends. Based on the germline V gene, the CDR1 and CDR2 sequences are MNHEY and SVGEGT.